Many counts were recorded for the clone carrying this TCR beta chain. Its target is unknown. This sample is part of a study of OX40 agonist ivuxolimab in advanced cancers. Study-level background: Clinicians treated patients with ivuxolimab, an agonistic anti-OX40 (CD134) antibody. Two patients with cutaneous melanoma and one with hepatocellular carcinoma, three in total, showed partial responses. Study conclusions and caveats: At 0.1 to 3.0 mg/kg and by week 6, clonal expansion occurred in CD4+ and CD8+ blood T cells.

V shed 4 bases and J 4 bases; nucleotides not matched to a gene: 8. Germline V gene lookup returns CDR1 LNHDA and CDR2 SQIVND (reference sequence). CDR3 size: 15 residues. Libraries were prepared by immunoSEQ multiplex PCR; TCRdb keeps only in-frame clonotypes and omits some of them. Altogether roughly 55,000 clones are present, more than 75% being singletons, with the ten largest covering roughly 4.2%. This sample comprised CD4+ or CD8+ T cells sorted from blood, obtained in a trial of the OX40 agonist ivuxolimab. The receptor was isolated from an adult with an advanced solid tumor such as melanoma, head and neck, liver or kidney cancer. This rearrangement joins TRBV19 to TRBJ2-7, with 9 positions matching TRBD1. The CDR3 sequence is CASSTTDRGRYEQYF. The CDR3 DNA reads TGTGCCAGTAGTACCACGGACAGGGGAAGGTACGAGCAGTACTTC.